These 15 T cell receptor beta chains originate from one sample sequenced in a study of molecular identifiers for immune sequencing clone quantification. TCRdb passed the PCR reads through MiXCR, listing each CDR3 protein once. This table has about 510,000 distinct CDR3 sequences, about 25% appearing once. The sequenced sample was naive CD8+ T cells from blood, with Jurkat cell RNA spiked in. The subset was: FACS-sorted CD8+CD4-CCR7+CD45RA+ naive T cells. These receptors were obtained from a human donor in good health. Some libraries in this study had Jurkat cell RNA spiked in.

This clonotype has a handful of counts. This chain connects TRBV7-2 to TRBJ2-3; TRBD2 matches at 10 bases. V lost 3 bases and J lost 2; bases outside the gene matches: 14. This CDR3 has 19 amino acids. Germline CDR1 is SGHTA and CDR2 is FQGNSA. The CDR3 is CASSFLIAGGGGATDTQYF. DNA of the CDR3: TGTGCCAGCAGCTTCCTTATAGCGGGAGGCGGCGGGGCCACAGATACGCAGTATTTT.

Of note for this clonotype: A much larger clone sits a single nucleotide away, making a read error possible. The CDR3 DNA sequence: TGTACCAGCAGTTGGGTCAGGGGAAACAATCAGCCCCAGCATTTT. The encoded protein is CTSSWVRGNNQPQHF. The chain has TRBV6-2 or TRBV6-3 and TRBJ1-5, with D possibly matching TRBD1 (6 bases). Germline V CDR1 and CDR2: MNHEY, SVGEGT. The CDR3 is made up of 15 amino acids.

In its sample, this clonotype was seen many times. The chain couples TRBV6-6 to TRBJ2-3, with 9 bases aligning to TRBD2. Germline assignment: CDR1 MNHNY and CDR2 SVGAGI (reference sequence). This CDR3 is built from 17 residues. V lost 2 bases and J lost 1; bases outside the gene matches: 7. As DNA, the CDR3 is TGTGCCAGCAGTTACGGCTCTAGCGGGGAGGGCACAGATACGCAGTATTTT. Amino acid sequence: CASSYGSSGEGTDTQYF.

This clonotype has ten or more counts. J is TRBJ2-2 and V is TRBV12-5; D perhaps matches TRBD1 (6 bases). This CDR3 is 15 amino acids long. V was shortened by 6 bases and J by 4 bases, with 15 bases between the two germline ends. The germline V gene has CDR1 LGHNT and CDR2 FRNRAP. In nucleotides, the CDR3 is TGTGCTAGTGGCCCGGACAGACACTTCACCGGGGAGCTGTTTTTT. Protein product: CASGPDRHFTGELFF.

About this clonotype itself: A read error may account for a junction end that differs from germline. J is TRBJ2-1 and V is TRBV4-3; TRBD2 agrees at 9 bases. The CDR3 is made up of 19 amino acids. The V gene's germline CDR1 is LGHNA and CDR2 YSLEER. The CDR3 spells CASSQDRDWGTSSYSEQFF. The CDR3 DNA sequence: TGCGCCAGCAGCCAAGATAGGGACTGGGGGACTAGCTCATACAGTGAGCAGTTCTTC.

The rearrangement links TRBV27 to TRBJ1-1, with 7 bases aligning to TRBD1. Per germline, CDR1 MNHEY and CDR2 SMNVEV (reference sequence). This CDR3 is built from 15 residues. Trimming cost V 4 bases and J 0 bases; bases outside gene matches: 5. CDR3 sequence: CASSSRDSMNTEAFF. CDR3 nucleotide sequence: TGTGCCAGCAGTTCCCGGGACAGCATGAACACTGAAGCTTTCTTT.

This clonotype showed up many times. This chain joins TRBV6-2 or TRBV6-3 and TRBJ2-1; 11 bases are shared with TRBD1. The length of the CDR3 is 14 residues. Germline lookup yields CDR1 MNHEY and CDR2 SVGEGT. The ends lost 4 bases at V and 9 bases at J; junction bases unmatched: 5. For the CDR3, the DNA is TGTGCCAGCAGTTCGGGACAGGGGGTCGGTGAGCAGTTCTTC. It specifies CASSSGQGVGEQFF.

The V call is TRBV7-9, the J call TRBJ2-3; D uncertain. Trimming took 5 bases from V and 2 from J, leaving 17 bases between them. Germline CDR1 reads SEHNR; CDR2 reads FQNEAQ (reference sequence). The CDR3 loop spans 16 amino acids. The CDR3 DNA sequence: TGTGCCAGCAGCCCCGCGTCCTCTCCCTCCACAGATACGCAGTATTTT. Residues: CASSPASSPSTDTQYF.

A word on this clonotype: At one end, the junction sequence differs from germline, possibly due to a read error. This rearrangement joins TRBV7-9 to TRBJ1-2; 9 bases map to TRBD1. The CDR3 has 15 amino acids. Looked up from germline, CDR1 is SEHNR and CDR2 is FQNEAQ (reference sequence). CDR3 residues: CASSLEGQGVNGCTF. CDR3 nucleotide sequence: TGTGCCAGCAGCCTAGAGGGACAGGGAGTAAATGGCTGCACCTTC.

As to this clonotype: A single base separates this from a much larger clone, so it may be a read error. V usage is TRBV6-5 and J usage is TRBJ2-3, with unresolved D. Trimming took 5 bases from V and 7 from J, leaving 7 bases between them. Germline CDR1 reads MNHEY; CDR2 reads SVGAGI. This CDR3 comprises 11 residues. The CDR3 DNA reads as TGTGCCAGCAGTCCACAGCATACGCAGTATTTT. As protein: CASSPQHTQYF.

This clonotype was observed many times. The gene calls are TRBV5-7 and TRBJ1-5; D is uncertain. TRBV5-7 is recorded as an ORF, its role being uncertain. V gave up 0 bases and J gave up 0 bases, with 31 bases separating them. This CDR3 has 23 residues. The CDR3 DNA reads TGTGCCAGCAGCTTGGCCCCGACTAGTAGACTAGATGGAGTGGGGAATAGCAATCAGCCCCAGCATTTT. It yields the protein CASSLAPTSRLDGVGNSNQPQHF.

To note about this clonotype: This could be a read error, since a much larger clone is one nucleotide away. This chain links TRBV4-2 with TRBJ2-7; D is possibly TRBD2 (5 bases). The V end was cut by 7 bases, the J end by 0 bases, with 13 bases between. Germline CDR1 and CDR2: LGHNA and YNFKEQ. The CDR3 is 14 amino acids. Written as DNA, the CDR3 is TGTGCCAGCACCTCCGACTACGACTCCTACGAGCAGTACTTC. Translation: CASTSDYDSYEQYF.

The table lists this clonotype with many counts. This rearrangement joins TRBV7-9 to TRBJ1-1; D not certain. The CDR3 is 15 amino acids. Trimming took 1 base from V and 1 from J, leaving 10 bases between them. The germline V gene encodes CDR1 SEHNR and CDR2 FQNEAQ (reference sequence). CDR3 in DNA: TGTGCCAGCAGCTTAGTGGAGGAGGGGAACACTGAAGCTTTCTTT. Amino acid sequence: CASSLVEEGNTEAFF.

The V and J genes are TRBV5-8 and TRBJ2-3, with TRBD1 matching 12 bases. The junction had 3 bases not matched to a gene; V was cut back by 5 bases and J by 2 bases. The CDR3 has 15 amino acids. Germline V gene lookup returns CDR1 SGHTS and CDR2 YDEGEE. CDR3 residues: CASRGQGANTDTQYF. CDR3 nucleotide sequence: TGTGCCAGCAGGGGACAGGGGGCTAACACAGATACGCAGTATTTT.

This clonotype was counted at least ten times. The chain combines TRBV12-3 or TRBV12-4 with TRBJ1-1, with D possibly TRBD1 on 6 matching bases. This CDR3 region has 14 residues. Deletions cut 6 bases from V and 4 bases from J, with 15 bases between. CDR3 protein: CASSPPGASTEAFF. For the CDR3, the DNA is TGTGCCAGCAGCCCTCCGGGGGCTAGCACTGAAGCTTTCTTT.